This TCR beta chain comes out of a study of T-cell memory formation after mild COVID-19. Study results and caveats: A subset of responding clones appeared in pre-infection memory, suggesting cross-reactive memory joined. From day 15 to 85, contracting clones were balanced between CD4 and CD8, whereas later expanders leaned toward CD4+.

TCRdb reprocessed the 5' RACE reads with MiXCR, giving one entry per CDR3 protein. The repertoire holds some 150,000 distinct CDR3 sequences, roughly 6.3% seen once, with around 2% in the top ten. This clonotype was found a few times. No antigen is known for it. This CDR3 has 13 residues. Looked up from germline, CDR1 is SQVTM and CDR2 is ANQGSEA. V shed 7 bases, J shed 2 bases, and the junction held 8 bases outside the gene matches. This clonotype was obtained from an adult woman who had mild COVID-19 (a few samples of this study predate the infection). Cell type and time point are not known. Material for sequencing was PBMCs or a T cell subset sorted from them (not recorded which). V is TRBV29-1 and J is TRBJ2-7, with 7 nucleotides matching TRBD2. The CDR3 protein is CSARAGTTYEQYF. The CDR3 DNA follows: TGCAGCGCAAGAGCGGGAACTACCTACGAGCAGTACTTC.